The 16 T cell receptor beta chains below come from one sample, sequenced in a study of blood T cell repertoires in COVID-19. Produced via immunoSEQ multiplex PCR; TCRdb's table is partial and in-frame only. The table records 250,000 to 300,000 clones, roughly 87% of them present only once. What was sequenced was peripheral blood. These receptor sequences come from a woman in her fifties or sixties who had recovered from COVID-19.

This chain links TRBV7-9 with TRBJ1-1, with a possible D match to TRBD1 (5 bases). This CDR3 spans 12 amino acids. Germline V lookup: CDR1 SEHNR, CDR2 FQNEAQ (reference sequence). The V end was cut by 8 bases, the J end by 0 bases, with 7 bases between. CDR3 sequence: CASGGMNTEAFF. CDR3 sequence (DNA): TGTGCCAGCGGGGGGATGAACACTGAAGCTTTCTTT.

The V gene is TRBV18, the J gene TRBJ2-1, with D perhaps matching TRBD1 (5 bases). Per germline, CDR1 KGHSH and CDR2 LQKENI. V dropped 0 bases and J dropped 5 bases, with 17 bases sitting between them. The CDR3 spans 17 residues. This chain's CDR3 is CASSPPRRQGRDNEQFF. The CDR3 bases are TGTGCCAGCTCACCACCTCGGCGGCAGGGCAGAGACAATGAGCAGTTCTTC.

The chain combines TRBV6-5 with TRBJ1-5; tentative D call: TRBD1 (5 bases). In germline, CDR1 is MNHEY, CDR2 SVGAGI. The V end was cut by 0 bases, the J end by 6 bases, with 9 bases between. This CDR3 is 14 amino acids long. The CDR3 bases are TGTGCCAGCAGTTACTCCCCGGGGGGTCAGCCCCAGCATTTT. It is translated as CASSYSPGGQPQHF.

This chain joins TRBV2 and TRBJ1-2; 7 bases map to TRBD1. After removal of 7 bases from V and 7 bases from J, the junction contained 6 bases not matched to a gene. Germline V gives CDR1 SNHLY, CDR2 FYNNEI. This CDR3 region has 12 residues. CDR3 protein: CASTGQVGGYTF. The CDR3 DNA follows: TGTGCCAGCACCGGACAGGTGGGTGGCTACACCTTC.

This chain connects TRBV7-8 to TRBJ1-5; D perhaps matches TRBD1 (6 bases). The CDR3 is 14 amino acids. Trimming took off 1 base at V and 7 bases at J, with 11 bases between the two ends. Germline V gene lookup returns CDR1 SGHVS and CDR2 FQNEAQ. The CDR3 nucleotides read TGTGCCAGCAGCTTAGGGGGGCTTGGGCAGCCCCAGCATTTT. Translated, it gives CASSLGGLGQPQHF.

V usage is TRBV6-5 and J usage is TRBJ2-7; 11 positions match TRBD2. The germline V gene encodes CDR1 MNHEY and CDR2 SVGAGI. This CDR3 is built from 13 residues. J lost 7 bases, V lost 5 bases, and 4 bases had no gene match. CDR3 coding DNA: TGTGCCAGCAGTCCCCTAGCGGGAGGTGAGCAGTACTTC. Translating it yields CASSPLAGGEQYF.

The chain carries TRBV5-5 and TRBJ1-2; 8 bases line up with TRBD1. Germline V CDR1 and CDR2: SGHKS, YYEKEE (reference sequence). V dropped 4 bases and J dropped 11; count of bases not matched to a gene: 13. This CDR3 is 14 amino acids long. CDR3 region: CASSPTDRGHIYTF. CDR3 in DNA: TGTGCCAGCAGCCCGACCGACAGGGGCCATATATACACCTTC.

On this clone itself: A read error may account for a junction end that differs from germline. This chain uses TRBV7-2 with TRBJ2-1; no clear D gene. CDR1 and CDR2 from the germline V gene are SGHTA and FQGNSA. There are 12 residues in the CDR3. CDR3 nucleotides: TGTGCCGGCAGCTTCACCTACAATGAGCAGTTCTTC. Protein: CAGSFTYNEQFF. The variable domain in full, with the rest retrieved from reference TRBV7-2 and TRBJ2-1, is GAGVSQSPSNKVTEKGKDVELRCDPISGHTALYWYRQSLGQGLEFLIYFQGNSAPDKSGLPSDRFSAERTGGSVSTLTIQRTQQEDSAVYLCAGSFTYNEQFFGPGTRLTVL.

V and J are TRBV7-2 and TRBJ1-6; 8 bases align to TRBD1. The V gene's germline CDR1 is SGHTA and CDR2 FQGNSA. The CDR3 length is 15 residues. Unmatched junction bases numbered 2, after V lost 0 bases and J lost 7 bases. CDR3 residues: CASSLATGANSPLHF. The CDR3 DNA reads TGTGCCAGCAGCTTAGCGACAGGGGCCAATTCACCCCTCCACTTT.

The chain links TRBV5-4 to TRBJ1-2, with 9 bases matching TRBD1. The germline gives CDR1 SGHNT, CDR2 YYREEE (reference sequence). CDR3 length: 19 residues. The V and J ends lost 1 base and 4 bases, in that order; junction bases with no gene match: 17. The CDR3 loop reads CASSLLGWTGEASVYGYTF. CDR3 DNA sequence: TGTGCCAGCAGCTTGCTAGGGTGGACAGGGGAAGCGTCGGTCTATGGCTACACCTTC. Full variable domain (rest looked up from reference TRBV5-4 and TRBJ1-2): ETGVTQSPTHLIKTRGQQVTLRCSSQSGHNTVSWYQQALGQGPQFIFQYYREEENGRGNFPPRFSGLQFPNYSSELNVNALELDDSALYLCASSLLGWTGEASVYGYTFGSGTRLTVV.

This clone was seen once. The J gene is TRBJ1-2, the V gene TRBV27; 9 bases agree with TRBD1. Trimming at V came to 0 bases and at J to 4 bases, leaving 9 bases not matched to a gene. The CDR3 has 17 amino acids. Germline CDR1 reads MNHEY; CDR2 reads SMNVEV (reference sequence). CDR3 sequence (DNA): TGTGCCAGCAGTTTATCGGGGCCCGGGACAGGGAGCTATGGCTACACCTTC. Its protein product is CASSLSGPGTGSYGYTF.

Here the CDR3 reads CATVDRVGIQYF. The CDR3 region has the DNA TGTGCCACCGTCGACAGGGTGGGCATTCAGTACTTC. V and J are TRBV10-3 and TRBJ2-4; 7 bases match TRBD1. V was clipped by 10 bases and J by 9 bases; unmatched bases: 9. This CDR3 region has 12 residues. Germline CDR1 is ENHRY and CDR2 is SYGVKD.

This clone was counted between two and nine times. The chain's CDR3 is CASSLTLRNYGYTF. The CDR3 DNA follows: TGTGCCAGCAGTCTCACCTTACGGAACTATGGCTACACCTTC. This rearrangement joins TRBV28 to TRBJ1-2; D is undetermined. The CDR3 contains 14 residues. Germline V lookup: CDR1 MDHEN, CDR2 SYDVKM. V dropped 5 bases and J dropped 2 bases, with 12 bases sitting between them.

This chain connects TRBV5-1 to TRBJ1-6, with 7 bases lining up with TRBD1. This CDR3 contains 15 residues. Per the germline V gene, CDR1 is SGHRS and CDR2 is YFSETQ. Losses at the gene ends were 2 bases for V and 8 bases for J; bases not matched to a gene: 7. CDR3 in amino acids: CASSFAGGNDSPLHF. CDR3 DNA sequence: TGCGCCAGCAGCTTTGCAGGGGGGAATGATTCACCCCTCCACTTT.

This rearrangement joins TRBV4-2 to TRBJ1-2, with D possibly being TRBD1 (5 bases). The germline V gene has CDR1 LGHNA and CDR2 YNFKEQ. This CDR3 region has 18 residues. V shed 1 base and J shed 0 bases, with 18 bases lying between them. The CDR3: CASSQVHLSKGTNYGYTF. CDR3 nucleotide sequence: TGTGCCAGCAGCCAAGTCCACCTGAGTAAGGGGACTAACTATGGCTACACCTTC.

The gene calls are TRBV6-6 and TRBJ1-1, with 7 nucleotides matching TRBD1. Germline trimming cut 10 bases from V and 4 bases from J; bases unmatched to any gene: 9. Germline V gene data show CDR1 as MNHNY and CDR2 as SVGAGI (reference sequence). The CDR3 totals 13 residues. This CDR3 reads CATQGVGGTEAFF. In nucleotides, the CDR3 is TGTGCCACCCAGGGGGTTGGGGGCACTGAAGCTTTCTTT.